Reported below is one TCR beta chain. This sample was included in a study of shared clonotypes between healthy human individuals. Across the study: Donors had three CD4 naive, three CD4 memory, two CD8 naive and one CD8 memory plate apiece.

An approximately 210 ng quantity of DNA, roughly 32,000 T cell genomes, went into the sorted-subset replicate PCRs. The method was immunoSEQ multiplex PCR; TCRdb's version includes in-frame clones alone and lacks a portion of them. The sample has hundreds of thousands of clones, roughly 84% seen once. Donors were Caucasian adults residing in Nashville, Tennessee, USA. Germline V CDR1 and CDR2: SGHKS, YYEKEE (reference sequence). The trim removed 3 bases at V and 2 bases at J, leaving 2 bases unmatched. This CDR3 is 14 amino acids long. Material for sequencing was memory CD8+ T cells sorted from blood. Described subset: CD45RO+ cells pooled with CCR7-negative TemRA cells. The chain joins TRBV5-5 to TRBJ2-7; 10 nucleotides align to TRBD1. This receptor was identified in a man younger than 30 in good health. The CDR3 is CASSWDRGTYEQYF. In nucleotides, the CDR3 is TGTGCCAGCAGCTGGGACAGGGGAACCTACGAGCAGTACTTC.